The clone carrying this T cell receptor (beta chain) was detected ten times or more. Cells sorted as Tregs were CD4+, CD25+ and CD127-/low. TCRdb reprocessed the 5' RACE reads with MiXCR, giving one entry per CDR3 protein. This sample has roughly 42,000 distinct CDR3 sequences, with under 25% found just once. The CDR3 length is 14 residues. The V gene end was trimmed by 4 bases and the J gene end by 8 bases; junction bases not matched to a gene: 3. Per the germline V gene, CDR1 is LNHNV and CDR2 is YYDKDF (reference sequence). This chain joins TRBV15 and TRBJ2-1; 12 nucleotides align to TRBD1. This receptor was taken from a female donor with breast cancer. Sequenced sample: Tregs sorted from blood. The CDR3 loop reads CATSKGQGAYEQFF. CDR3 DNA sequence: TGTGCCACCAGCAAGGGACAGGGGGCTTATGAGCAGTTCTTC.